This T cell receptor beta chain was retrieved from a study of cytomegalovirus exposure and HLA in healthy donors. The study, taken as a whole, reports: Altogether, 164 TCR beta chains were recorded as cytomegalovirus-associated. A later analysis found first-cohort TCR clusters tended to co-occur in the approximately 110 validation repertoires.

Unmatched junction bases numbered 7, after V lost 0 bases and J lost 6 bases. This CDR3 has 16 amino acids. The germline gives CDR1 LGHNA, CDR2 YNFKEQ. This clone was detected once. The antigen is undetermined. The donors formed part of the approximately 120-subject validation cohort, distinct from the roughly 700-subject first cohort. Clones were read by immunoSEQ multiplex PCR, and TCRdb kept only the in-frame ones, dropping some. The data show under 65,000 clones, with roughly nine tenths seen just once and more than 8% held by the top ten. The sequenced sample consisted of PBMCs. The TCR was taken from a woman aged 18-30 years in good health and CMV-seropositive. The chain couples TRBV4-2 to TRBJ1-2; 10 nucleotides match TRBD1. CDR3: CASSQEAYDRGHGYTF. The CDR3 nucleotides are TGTGCCAGCAGCCAAGAGGCATACGACAGGGGGCATGGCTACACCTTC.